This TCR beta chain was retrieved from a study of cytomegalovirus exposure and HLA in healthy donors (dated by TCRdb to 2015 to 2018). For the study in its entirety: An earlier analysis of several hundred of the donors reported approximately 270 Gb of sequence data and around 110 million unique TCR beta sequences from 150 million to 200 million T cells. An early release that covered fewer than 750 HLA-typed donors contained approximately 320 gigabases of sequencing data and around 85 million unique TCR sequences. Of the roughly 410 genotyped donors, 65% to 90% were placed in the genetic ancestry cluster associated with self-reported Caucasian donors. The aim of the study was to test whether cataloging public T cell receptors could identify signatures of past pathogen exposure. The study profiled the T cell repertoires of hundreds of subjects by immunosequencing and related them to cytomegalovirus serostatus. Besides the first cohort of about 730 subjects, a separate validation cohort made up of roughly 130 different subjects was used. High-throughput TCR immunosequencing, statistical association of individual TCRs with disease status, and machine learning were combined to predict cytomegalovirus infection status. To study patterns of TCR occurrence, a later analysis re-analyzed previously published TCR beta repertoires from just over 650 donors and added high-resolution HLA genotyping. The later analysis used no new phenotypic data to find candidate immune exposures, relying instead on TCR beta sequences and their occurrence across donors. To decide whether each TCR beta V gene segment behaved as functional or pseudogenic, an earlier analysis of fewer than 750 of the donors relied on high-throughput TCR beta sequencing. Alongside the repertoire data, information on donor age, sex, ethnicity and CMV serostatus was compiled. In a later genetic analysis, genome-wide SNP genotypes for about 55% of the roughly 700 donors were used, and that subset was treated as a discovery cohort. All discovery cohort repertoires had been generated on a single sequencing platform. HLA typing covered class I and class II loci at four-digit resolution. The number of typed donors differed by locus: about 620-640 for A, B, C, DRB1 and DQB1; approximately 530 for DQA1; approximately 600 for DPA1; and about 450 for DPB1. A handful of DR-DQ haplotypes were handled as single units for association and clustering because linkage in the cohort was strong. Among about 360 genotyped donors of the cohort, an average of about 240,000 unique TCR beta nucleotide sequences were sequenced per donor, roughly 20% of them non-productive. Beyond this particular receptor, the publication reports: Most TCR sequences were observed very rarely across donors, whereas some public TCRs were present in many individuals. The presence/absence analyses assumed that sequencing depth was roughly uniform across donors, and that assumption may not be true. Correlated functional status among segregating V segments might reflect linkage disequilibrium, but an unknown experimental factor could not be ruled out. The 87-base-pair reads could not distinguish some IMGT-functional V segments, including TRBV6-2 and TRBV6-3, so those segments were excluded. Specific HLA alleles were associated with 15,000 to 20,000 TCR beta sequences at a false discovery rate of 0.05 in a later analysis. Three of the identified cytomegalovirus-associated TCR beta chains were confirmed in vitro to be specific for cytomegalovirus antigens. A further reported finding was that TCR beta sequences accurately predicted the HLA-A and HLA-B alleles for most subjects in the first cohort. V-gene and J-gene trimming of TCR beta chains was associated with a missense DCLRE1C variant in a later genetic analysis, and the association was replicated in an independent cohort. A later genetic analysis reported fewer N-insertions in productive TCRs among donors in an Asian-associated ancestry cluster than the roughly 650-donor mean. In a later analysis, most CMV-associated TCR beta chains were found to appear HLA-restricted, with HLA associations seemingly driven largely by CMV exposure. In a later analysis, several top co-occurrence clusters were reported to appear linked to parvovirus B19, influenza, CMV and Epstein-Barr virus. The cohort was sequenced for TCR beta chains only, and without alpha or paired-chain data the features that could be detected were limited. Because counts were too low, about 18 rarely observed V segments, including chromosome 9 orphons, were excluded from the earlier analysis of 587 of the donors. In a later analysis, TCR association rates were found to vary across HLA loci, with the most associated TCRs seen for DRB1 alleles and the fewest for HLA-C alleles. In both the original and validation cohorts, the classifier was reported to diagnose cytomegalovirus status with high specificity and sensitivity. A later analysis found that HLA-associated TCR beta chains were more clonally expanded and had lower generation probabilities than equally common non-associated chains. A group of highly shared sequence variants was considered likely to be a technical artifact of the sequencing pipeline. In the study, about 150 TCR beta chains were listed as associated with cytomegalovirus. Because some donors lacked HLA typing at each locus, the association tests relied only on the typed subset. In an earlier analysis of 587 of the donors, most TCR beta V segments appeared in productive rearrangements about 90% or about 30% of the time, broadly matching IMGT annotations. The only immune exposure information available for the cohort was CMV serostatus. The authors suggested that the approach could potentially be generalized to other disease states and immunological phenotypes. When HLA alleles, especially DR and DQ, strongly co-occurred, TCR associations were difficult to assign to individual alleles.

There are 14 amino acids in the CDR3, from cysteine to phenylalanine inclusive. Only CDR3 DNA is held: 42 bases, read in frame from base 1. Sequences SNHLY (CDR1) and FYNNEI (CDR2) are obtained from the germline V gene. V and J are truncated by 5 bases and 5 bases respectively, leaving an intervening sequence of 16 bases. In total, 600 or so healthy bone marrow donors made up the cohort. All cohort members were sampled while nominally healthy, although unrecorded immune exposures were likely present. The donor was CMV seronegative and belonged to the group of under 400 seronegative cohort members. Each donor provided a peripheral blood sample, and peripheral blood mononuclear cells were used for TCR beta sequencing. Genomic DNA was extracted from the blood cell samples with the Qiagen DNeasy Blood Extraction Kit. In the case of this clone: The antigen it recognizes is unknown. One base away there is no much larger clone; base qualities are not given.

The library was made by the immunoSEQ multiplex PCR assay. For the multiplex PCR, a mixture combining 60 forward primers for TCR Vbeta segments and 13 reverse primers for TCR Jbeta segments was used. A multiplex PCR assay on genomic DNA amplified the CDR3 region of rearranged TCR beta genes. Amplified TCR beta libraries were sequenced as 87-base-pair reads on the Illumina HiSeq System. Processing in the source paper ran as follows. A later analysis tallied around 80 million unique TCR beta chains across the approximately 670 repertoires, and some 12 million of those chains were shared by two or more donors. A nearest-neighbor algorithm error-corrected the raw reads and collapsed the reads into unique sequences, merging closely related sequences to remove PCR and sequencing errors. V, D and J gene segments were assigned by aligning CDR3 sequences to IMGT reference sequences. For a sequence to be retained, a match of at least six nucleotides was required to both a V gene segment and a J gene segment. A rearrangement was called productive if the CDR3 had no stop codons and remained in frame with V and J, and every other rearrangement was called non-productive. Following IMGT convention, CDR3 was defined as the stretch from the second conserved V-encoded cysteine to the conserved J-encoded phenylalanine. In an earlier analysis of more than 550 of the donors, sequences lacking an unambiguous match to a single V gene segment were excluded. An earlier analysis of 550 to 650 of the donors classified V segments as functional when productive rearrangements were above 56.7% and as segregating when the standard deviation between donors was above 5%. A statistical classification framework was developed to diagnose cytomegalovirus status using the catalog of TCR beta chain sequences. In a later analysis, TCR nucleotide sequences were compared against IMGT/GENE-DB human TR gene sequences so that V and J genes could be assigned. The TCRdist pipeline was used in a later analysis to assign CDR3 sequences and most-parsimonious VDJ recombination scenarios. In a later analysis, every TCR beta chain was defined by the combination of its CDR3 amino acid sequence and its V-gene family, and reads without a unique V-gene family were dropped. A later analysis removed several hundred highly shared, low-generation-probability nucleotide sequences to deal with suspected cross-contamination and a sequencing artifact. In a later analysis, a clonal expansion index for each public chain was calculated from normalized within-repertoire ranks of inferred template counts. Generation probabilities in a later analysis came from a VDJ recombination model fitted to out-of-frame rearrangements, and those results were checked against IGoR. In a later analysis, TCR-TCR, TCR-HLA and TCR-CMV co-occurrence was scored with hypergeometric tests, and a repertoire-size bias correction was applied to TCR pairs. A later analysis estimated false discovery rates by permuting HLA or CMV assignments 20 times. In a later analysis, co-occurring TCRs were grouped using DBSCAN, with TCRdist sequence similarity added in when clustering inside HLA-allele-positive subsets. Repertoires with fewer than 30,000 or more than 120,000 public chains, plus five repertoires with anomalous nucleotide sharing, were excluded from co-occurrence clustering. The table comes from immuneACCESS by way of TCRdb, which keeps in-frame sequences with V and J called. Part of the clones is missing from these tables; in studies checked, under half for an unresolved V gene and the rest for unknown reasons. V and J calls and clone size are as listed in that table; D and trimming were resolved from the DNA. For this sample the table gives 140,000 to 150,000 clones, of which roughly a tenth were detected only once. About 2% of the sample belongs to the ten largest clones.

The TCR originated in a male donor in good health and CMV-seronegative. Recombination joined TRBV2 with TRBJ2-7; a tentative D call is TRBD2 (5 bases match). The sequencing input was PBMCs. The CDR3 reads CASSYTRRAHEQYF. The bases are TGTGCCAGCAGTTACACTAGACGGGCCCACGAGCAGTACTTC.